The T cell receptor beta chain described here comes from a study of T cells in Graves' hyperthyroidism and ophthalmopathy. V lost 4 bases, J lost 5 bases, and 20 bases lay in between. Germline lookup yields CDR1 SGHTS and CDR2 YDEGEE. The CDR3 extends over 16 amino acids. Stable Graves' hyperthyroidism meant no ophthalmopathy progression within 18 months. Among the patients, aged 18 to 65, hyperthyroidism was newly diagnosed and had lasted under 2 months. The PBMCs studied were ones that came from 10 ml fresh peripheral blood. The sample holds many counts of this clonotype. RNA transcripts provided the source from which TCR beta CDR3 regions were amplified. First-round RT-PCR of the TCR CDR3 relied on the HTBI primer set. One entry per CDR3 protein, called by TCRdb with MiXCR from the multiplex PCR reads. This table holds about 570,000 distinct CDR3 sequences, 14% found once.

This chain connects TRBV5-8 to TRBJ2-3; D is uncertain. The sequencing input was blood. This TCR derives from a woman aged 40 to 50 with Graves' hyperthyroidism. CDR3 coding DNA: TGTGCCAGCAGCCCGGAGAGTAGTGGTGTTTTAGATACGCAGTATTTT. Its protein is CASSPESSGVLDTQYF.